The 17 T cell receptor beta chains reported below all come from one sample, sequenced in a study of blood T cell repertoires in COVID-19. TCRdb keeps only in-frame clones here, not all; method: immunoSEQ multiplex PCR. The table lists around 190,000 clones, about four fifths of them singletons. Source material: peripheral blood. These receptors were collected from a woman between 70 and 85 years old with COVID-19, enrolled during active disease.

This chain's CDR3 is CASNSRNEGVYEQYF. The CDR3 bases are TGTGCCAGCAATTCACGTAACGAAGGGGTCTACGAGCAGTACTTC. The J gene is TRBJ2-7, the V gene TRBV27, with D maybe TRBD1 (5 bases). CDR3 size: 15 residues. The V gene lost 7 bases and the J gene lost 3 bases, with 19 bases spanning the gap. From germline, CDR1 is MNHEY and CDR2 SMNVEV (reference sequence).

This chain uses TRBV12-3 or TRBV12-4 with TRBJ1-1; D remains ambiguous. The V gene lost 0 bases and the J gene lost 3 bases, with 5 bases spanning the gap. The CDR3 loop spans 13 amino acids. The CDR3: CASSLAEYTEAFF. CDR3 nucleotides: TGTGCCAGCAGTTTAGCCGAGTACACTGAAGCTTTCTTT.

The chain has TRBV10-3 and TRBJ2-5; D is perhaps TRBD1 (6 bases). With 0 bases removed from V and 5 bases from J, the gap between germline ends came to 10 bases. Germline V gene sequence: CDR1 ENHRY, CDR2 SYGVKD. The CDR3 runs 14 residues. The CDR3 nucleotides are TGTGCCATCAGTGAGTCGCAGGGGACGGAGACCCAGTACTTC. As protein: CAISESQGTETQYF.

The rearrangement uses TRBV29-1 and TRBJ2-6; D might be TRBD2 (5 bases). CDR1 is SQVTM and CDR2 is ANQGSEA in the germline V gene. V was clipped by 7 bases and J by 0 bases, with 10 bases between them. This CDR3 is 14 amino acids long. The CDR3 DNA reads TGCAGCGCGAGCGGCGACTCTGGGGCCAACGTCCTGACTTTC. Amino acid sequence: CSASGDSGANVLTF.

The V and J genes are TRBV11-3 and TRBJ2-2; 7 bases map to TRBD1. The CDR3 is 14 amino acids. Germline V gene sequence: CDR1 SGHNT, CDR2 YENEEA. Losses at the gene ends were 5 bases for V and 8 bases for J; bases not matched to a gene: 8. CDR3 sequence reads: CASSVGGAAGELFF. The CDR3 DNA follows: TGTGCCAGCAGCGTAGGGGGCGCAGCTGGGGAGCTGTTTTTT.

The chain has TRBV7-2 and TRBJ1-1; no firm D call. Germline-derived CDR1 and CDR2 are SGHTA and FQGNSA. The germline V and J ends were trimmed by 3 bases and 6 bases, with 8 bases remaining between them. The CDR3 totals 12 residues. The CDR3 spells CASSFWGAEAFF. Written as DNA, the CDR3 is TGTGCCAGCAGCTTTTGGGGAGCTGAAGCTTTCTTT.

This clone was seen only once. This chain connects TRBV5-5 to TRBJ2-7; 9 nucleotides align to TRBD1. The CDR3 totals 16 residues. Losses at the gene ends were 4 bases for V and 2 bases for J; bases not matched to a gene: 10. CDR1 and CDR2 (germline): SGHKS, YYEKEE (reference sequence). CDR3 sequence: CASSPQGAGATYEQYF. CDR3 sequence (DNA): TGTGCCAGCAGCCCACAGGGGGCAGGAGCAACCTACGAGCAGTACTTC.

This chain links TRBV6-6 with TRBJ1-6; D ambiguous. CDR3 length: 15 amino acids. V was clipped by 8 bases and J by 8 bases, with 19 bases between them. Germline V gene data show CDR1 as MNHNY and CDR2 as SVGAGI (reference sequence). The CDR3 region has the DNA TGTGCCAGCTTCCTGGGCCAGGCCTTTCATTCACCCCTCCACTTT. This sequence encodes CASFLGQAFHSPLHF.

The CDR3 nucleotides are TGTGCCAGCAGCCACCGGGGGACGCGCACAGATACGCAGTATTTT. Its protein product is CASSHRGTRTDTQYF. The rearrangement uses TRBV7-2 and TRBJ2-3, with TRBD2 as a possible D gene (6 bases). CDR1 and CDR2 from the germline V gene are SGHTA and FQGNSA. The CDR3 contains 15 residues. Trimming cost V 5 bases and J 1 base, with 13 bases left between them.

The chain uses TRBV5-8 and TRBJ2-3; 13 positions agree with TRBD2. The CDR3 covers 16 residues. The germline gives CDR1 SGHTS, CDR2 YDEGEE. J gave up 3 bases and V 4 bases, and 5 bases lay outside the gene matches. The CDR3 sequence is CASSKGLAGQTDTQYF. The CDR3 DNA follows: TGTGCCAGCAGCAAGGGACTAGCGGGACAAACAGATACGCAGTATTTT.

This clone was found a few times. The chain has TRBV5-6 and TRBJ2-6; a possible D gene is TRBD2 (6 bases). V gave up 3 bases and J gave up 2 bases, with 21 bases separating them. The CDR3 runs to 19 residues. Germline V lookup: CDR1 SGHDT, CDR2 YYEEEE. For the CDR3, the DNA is TGTGCCAGCAGCTGGTCCCTGAGGGAGGCCTCAGCTGGGGCCAACGTCCTGACTTTC. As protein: CASSWSLREASAGANVLTF.

As DNA, the CDR3 is TGTGCCACCAGCTCTCAGACAACTCAAAACACCGGGGAGCTGTTTTTT. Translation gives CATSSQTTQNTGELFF. The rearrangement uses TRBV15 and TRBJ2-2; D is undetermined. Trimming pared 5 bases from V and 2 bases from J, leaving 15 bases between. CDR1 and CDR2 (germline): LNHNV, YYDKDF (reference sequence). This CDR3 has 16 residues.

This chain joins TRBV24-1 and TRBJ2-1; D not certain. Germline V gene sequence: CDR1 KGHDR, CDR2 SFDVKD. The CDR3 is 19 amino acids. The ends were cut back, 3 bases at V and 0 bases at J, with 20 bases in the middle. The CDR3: CATSDPPFSGVSSYNEQFF. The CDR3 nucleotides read TGTGCCACCAGTGATCCTCCCTTTTCCGGAGTCAGCTCCTACAATGAGCAGTTCTTC.

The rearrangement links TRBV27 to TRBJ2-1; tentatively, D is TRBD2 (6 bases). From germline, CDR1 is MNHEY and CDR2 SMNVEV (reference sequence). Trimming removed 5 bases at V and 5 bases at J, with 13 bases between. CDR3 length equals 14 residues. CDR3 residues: CASSVQTRNNEQFF. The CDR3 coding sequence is TGTGCCAGCAGTGTACAGACTAGAAACAATGAGCAGTTCTTC.

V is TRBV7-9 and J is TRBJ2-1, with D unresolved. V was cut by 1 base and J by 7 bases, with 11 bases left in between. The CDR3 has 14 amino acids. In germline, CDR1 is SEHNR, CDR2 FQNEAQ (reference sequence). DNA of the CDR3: TGTGCCAGCAGCTTAGACGGCTTCGGGAATGAGCAGTTCTTC. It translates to CASSLDGFGNEQFF.

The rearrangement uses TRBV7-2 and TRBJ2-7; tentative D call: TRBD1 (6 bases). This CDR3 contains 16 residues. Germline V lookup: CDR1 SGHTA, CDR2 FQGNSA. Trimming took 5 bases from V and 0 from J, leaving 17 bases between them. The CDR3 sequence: CASSIKTGASSYEQYF. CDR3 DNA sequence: TGTGCCAGCAGCATAAAGACAGGCGCTAGCTCCTACGAGCAGTACTTC.

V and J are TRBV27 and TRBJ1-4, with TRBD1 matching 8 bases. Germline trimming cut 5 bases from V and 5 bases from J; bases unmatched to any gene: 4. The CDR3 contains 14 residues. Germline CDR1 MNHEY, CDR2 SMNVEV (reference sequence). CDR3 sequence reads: CASSPWTGNEKLFF. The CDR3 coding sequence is TGTGCCAGCAGTCCCTGGACAGGGAATGAAAAACTGTTTTTT.